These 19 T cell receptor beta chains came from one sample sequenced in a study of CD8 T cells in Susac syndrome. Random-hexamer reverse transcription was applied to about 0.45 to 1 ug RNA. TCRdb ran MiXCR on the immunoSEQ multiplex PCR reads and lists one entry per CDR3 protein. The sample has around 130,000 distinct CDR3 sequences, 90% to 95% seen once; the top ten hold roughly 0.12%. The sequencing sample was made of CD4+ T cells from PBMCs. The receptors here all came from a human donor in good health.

The CDR3 loop reads CATQGITDTQYF. The CDR3 bases are TGTGCCACCCAGGGGATCACAGATACGCAGTATTTT. J is TRBJ2-3 and V is TRBV24-1; perhaps TRBD1 as D (6 bases). CDR1 and CDR2 (germline): KGHDR, SFDVKD. V was cut by 9 bases and J by 2 bases, with 8 bases left in between. The CDR3 is 12 residues long.

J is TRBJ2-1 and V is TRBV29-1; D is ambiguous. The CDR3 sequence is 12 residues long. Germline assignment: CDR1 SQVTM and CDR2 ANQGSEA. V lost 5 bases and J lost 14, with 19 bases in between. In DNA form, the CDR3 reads TGCAGCGTTTTCGGAGCTGACCAAAAGGAGTTCTTC. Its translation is CSVFGADQKEFF.

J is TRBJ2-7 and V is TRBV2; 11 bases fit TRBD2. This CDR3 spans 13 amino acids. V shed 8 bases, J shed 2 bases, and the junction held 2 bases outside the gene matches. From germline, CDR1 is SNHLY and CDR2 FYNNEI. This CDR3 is CASRLAGTYEQYF. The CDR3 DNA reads TGTGCCAGCCGACTAGCGGGGACCTACGAGCAGTACTTC.

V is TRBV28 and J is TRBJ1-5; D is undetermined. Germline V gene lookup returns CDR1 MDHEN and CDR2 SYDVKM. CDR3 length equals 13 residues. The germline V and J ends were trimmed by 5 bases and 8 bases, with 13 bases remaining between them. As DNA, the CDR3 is TGTGCCAGCAGTCCGTCGTACTGGGAGCCCCAGCATTTT. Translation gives CASSPSYWEPQHF.

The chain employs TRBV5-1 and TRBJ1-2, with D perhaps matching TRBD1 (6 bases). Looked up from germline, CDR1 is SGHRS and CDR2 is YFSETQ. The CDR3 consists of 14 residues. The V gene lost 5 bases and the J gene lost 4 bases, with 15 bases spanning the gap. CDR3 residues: CASRGDRGPYGYTF. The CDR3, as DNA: TGCGCCAGCAGGGGGGATCGGGGGCCCTATGGCTACACCTTC.

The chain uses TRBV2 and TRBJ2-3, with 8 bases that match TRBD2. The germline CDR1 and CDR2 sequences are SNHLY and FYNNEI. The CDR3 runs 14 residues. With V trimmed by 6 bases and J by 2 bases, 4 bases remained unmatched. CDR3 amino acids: CASRELAVTDTQYF. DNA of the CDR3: TGTGCCAGCAGGGAACTAGCGGTCACAGATACGCAGTATTTT. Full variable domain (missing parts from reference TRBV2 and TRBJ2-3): EPEVTQTPSHQVTQMGQEVILRCVPISNHLYFYWYRQILGQKVEFLVSFYNNEISEKSEIFDDQFSVERPDGSNFTLKIRSTKLEDSAMYFCASRELAVTDTQYFGPGTRLTVL.

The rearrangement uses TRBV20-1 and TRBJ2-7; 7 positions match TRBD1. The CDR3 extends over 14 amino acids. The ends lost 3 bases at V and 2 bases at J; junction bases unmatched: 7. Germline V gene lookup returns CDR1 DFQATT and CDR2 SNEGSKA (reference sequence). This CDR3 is CSASFGTAPYEQYF. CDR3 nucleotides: TGCAGTGCTAGCTTCGGGACAGCTCCCTACGAGCAGTACTTC.

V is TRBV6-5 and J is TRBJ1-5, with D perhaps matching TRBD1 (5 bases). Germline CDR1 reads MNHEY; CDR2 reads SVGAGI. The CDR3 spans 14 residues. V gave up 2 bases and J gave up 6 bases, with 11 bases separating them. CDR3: CASSYDPGSQPQHF. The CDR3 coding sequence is TGTGCCAGCAGTTACGATCCAGGGAGTCAGCCCCAGCATTTT.

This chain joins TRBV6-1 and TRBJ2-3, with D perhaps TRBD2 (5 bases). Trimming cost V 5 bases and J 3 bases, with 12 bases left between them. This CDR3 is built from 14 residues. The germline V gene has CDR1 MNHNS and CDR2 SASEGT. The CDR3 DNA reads TGTGCCAGCAGTCCCCGGACGGGGACAGATACGCAGTATTTT. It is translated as CASSPRTGTDTQYF.

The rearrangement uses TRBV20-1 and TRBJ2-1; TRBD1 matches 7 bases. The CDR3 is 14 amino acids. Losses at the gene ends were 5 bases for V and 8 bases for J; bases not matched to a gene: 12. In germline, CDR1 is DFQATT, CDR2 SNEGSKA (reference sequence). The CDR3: CSAPDRATIHEQFF. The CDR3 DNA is TGCAGTGCTCCAGACAGGGCCACAATTCATGAGCAGTTCTTC.

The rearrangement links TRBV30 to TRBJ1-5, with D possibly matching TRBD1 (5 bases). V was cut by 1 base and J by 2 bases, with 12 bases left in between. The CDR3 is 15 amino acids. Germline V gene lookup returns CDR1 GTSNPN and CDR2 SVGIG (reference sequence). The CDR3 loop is CAWSGGVFGNQPQHF. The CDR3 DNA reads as TGTGCCTGGAGTGGGGGGGTCTTTGGCAATCAGCCCCAGCATTTT.

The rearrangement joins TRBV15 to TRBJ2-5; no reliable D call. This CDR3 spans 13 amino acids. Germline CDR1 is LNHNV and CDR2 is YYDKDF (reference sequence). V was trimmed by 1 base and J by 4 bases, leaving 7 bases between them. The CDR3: CATSRVQTETQYF. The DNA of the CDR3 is TGTGCCACCAGCAGAGTACAGACAGAGACCCAGTACTTC.

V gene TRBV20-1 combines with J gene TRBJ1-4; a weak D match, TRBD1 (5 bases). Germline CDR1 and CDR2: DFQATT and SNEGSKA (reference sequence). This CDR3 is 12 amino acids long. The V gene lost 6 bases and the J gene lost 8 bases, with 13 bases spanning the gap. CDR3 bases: TGCAGTGCATGGGACCCTGTCGAAAAACTGTTTTTT. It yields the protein CSAWDPVEKLFF.

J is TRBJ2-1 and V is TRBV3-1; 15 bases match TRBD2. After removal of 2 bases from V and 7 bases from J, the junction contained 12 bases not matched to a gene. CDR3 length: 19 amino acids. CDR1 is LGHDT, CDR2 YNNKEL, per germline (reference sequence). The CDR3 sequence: CASSQPHPGLAGGGNEQFF. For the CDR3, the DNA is TGTGCCAGCAGCCAACCACACCCGGGACTAGCGGGAGGAGGGAATGAGCAGTTCTTC.

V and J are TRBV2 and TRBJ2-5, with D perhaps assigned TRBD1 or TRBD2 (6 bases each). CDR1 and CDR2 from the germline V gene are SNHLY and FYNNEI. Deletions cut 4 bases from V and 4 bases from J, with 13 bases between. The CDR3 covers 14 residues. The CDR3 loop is CASSGRGGPETQYF. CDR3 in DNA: TGTGCCAGCAGTGGCAGGGGAGGTCCAGAGACCCAGTACTTC.

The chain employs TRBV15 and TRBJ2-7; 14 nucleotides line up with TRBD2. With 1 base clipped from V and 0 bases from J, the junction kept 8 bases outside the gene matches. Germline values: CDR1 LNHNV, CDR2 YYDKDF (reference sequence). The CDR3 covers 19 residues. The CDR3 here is CATSRARTSGRPSSYEQYF. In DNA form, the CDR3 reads TGTGCCACCAGCAGAGCCCGGACTAGCGGGAGGCCTAGCTCCTACGAGCAGTACTTC.

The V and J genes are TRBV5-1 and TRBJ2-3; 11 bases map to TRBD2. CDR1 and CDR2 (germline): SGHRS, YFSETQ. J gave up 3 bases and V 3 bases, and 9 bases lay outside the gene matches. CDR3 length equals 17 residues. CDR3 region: CASSSRLAGRGTDTQYF. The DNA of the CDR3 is TGCGCCAGCAGCTCCCGACTAGCGGGGAGGGGTACAGATACGCAGTATTTT.

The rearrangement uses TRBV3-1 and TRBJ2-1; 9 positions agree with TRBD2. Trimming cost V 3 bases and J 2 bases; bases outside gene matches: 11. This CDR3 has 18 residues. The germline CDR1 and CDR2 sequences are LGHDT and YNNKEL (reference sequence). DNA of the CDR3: TGTGCCAGCAGCCAGTATGGTGTAGCGGGAGTGGCCTACAATGAGCAGTTCTTC. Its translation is CASSQYGVAGVAYNEQFF.

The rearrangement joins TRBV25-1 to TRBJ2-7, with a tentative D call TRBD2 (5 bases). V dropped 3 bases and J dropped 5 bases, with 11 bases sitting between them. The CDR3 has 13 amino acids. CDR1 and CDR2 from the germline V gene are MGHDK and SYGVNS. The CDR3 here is CASSDEGIHEQYF. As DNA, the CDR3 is TGTGCCAGCAGTGATGAGGGTATCCACGAGCAGTACTTC.